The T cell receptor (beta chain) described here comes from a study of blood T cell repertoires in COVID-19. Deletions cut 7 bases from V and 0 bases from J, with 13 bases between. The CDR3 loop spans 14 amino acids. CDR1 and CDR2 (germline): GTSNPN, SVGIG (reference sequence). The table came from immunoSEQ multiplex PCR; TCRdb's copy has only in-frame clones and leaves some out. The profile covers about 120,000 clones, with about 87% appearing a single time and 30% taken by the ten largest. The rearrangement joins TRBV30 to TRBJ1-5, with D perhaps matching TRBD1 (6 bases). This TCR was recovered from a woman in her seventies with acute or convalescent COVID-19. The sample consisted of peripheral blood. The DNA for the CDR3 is TGTGCCTCCTCGGGGACAAATAGCAATCAGCCCCAGCATTTT. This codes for CASSGTNSNQPQHF.